These 22 T cell receptor beta chains originate from one sample sequenced in a study of OX40 agonist ivuxolimab in advanced cancers. TCRdb's copy holds only in-frame clones and misses some; the assay was immunoSEQ multiplex PCR. The table records roughly 53,000 clones, around 81% of them present only once. Source: CD4+ or CD8+ T cells sorted from blood, taken in a trial of the OX40 agonist ivuxolimab. The source is an adult with an advanced solid tumor such as melanoma, head and neck, liver or kidney cancer.

This clone was counted a single time. V is TRBV7-9 and J is TRBJ2-1; 8 bases are a match to TRBD2. Trimming at V came to 5 bases and at J to 9 bases, leaving 18 bases not matched to a gene. There are 17 residues in the CDR3. Germline V gene sequence: CDR1 SEHNR, CDR2 FQNEAQ (reference sequence). CDR3 region: CASSPLAGLPTIGEQFF. In DNA form, the CDR3 reads TGTGCCAGCAGCCCGCTAGCGGGCCTCCCCACAATTGGTGAGCAGTTCTTC.

The table lists this clone with a few counts. The chain links TRBV7-2 to TRBJ2-2; D could derive from TRBD1 or TRBD2 (5 bases each). The CDR3 has 15 amino acids. V shed 11 bases and J shed 1 base, with 17 bases lying between them. Germline CDR1 reads SGHTA; CDR2 reads FQGNSA. This CDR3 is CAGGSGPGNTGELFF. As DNA, the CDR3 is TGTGCCGGCGGGTCGGGACCAGGGAACACCGGGGAGCTGTTTTTT.

CDR3 protein: CASSTTGLTEAFF. CDR3 sequence (DNA): TGTGCCAGTAGTACGACAGGGCTCACTGAAGCTTTCTTT. V usage is TRBV19 and J usage is TRBJ1-1; 7 bases map to TRBD1. The V segment lost 4 bases and the J segment 4 bases; nucleotides outside the gene matches: 3. Germline V lookup: CDR1 LNHDA, CDR2 SQIVND (reference sequence). The CDR3 is 13 residues long.

V usage is TRBV18 and J usage is TRBJ1-6, with 7 bases matching TRBD1. The CDR3 has 14 residues. V gave up 5 bases and J gave up 14 bases; unmatched junction bases: 12. CDR1 KGHSH and CDR2 LQKENI come from the germline V gene. CDR3 amino acids: CASSRDSDLGTLHF. The CDR3 coding sequence is TGTGCCAGCTCAAGGGACAGTGACCTGGGGACCCTCCACTTT.

Notes on this clone: The junction and the germline gene differ at one end; a read error may be behind it. The chain links TRBV30 to TRBJ2-7, with 9 bases lining up with TRBD1. The CDR3 is 12 residues long. CDR1 is GTSNPN and CDR2 is SVGIG in the germline V gene (reference sequence). This CDR3 reads CAWSGPEGTGSF. CDR3 coding DNA: TGTGCCTGGAGTGGTCCGGAGGGGACAGGGTCGTTC.

V and J are TRBV9 and TRBJ1-1; no clear D gene. Trimming removed 4 bases at V and 0 bases at J, with 10 bases between. Germline V lookup: CDR1 SGDLS, CDR2 YYNGEE. The CDR3 has 14 amino acids. DNA for the CDR3: TGTGCCAGCAGCCTTGGACGGCTGAACACTGAAGCTTTCTTT. This translates into CASSLGRLNTEAFF.

The chain has TRBV5-1 and TRBJ2-3; 9 bases map to TRBD1. The CDR3 sequence is 16 residues long. Germline V gives CDR1 SGHRS, CDR2 YFSETQ. Germline trimming cut 3 bases from V and 3 bases from J; bases unmatched to any gene: 8. The chain's CDR3 is CASSSTGTGMTDTQYF. The CDR3 DNA sequence: TGCGCCAGCAGCTCCACCGGGACAGGGATGACAGATACGCAGTATTTT.

This sequence joins TRBV29-1 and TRBJ2-1; D possibly corresponds to TRBD1 (5 bases). The CDR3 has 16 residues. The V gene's germline CDR1 is SQVTM and CDR2 ANQGSEA. With 4 bases removed from V and 1 base from J, the gap between germline ends came to 17 bases. In DNA, the CDR3 is TGCAGCGTTGTTCGTAGGGGCAGAATATCCTACAATGAGCAGTTCTTC. Encoded protein: CSVVRRGRISYNEQFF.

The chain employs TRBV6-1 and TRBJ1-5; D may be TRBD1 (5 bases). The CDR3 covers 16 residues. The V end lost 2 bases, the J end lost 2 bases, and 13 bases lay between the germline ends. Germline V gene data show CDR1 as MNHNS and CDR2 as SASEGT. CDR3 coding DNA: TGTGCCAGCAGTGAAAGCGGGGGGGGTCGCAATCAGCCCCAGCATTTT. Translation: CASSESGGGRNQPQHF.

CDR3 residues: CASRAGAASYGYTF. The CDR3 nucleotides are TGTGCCAGCAGGGCAGGGGCTGCGTCCTATGGCTACACCTTC. This rearrangement joins TRBV6-1 to TRBJ1-2; D is perhaps TRBD1 (6 bases). Germline CDR1 reads MNHNS; CDR2 reads SASEGT. Trimming removed 6 bases from V and 4 bases from J, with 15 bases in between. The CDR3 is 14 amino acids.

The chain employs TRBV7-9 and TRBJ1-3; D uncertain. The germline gives CDR1 SEHNR, CDR2 FQNEAQ (reference sequence). V was pared by 5 bases and J by 0 bases, with 14 bases between. The CDR3 has 16 residues. The CDR3: CASSPYRGRSGNTIYF. The CDR3, as DNA: TGTGCCAGCAGCCCGTACCGCGGGCGCTCTGGAAACACCATATATTTT.

J is TRBJ2-7 and V is TRBV7-2; no reliable D call. Germline V gene sequence: CDR1 SGHTA, CDR2 FQGNSA. This CDR3 has 14 amino acids. The ends were cut back, 1 base at V and 1 base at J, with 8 bases in the middle. CDR3 in amino acids: CASSLGARSYEQYF. The DNA for the CDR3 is TGTGCCAGCAGCTTAGGGGCCAGATCCTACGAGCAGTACTTC.

This chain connects TRBV11-2 to TRBJ2-3; no definite D call. V was cut by 7 bases and J by 6 bases, with 17 bases left in between. The CDR3 totals 14 residues. The germline V gene has CDR1 SGHAT and CDR2 FQNNGV. CDR3 residues: CASTPEAPRDTQYF. CDR3 coding DNA: TGTGCCAGCACCCCTGAGGCTCCCCGGGATACGCAGTATTTT.

The V and J genes are TRBV14 and TRBJ2-1; D not resolved. Germline values: CDR1 SGHDN, CDR2 FVKESK. There are 16 residues in the CDR3. The V end was cut by 3 bases, the J end by 4 bases, with 16 bases between. The DNA for the CDR3 is TGTGCCAGCAGCCATGACGTGTGGTTAGCTTACAATGAGCAGTTCTTC. It encodes CASSHDVWLAYNEQFF.

The chain has TRBV4-3 and TRBJ1-6; D unresolved. Trimming took off 1 base at V and 8 bases at J, with 12 bases between the two ends. The CDR3 is made up of 15 amino acids. CDR1 is LGHNA, CDR2 YSLEER, per germline. The CDR3 loop is CASSQVVEGDSPLHF. The CDR3 DNA sequence: TGCGCCAGCAGCCAAGTTGTGGAAGGAGATTCACCCCTCCACTTT.

V is TRBV6-6 and J is TRBJ1-2; weak D call: TRBD1 (5 bases). Germline V lookup: CDR1 MNHNY, CDR2 SVGAGI (reference sequence). V was cut by 11 bases and J by 2 bases, with 9 bases left in between. The CDR3 spans 11 residues. The CDR3 DNA reads as TGTGCCGCGGGGGAGAACTATGGCTACACCTTC. Translated, it gives CAAGENYGYTF.

The chain links TRBV7-6 to TRBJ2-1, with D possibly matching TRBD2 (5 bases). The V gene lost 8 bases and the J gene lost 0 bases, with 8 bases spanning the gap. CDR3 length: 13 residues. Germline assignment: CDR1 SGHVS and CDR2 FNYEAQ. CDR3 in amino acids: CASGADSYNEQFF. CDR3 coding DNA: TGTGCCAGCGGAGCGGACTCCTACAATGAGCAGTTCTTC.

As regards this clone: Other DNA sequences in the sample encode the same CDR3. This chain links TRBV5-5 with TRBJ2-5, with 11 positions matching TRBD2. The ends lost 0 bases at V and 2 bases at J; junction bases unmatched: 3. Germline V CDR1 and CDR2: SGHKS, YYEKEE (reference sequence). The CDR3 is made up of 16 amino acids. CDR3 in DNA: TGTGCCAGCAGCTTGGCCCTAGCGGGGGGACAAGAGACCCAGTACTTC. Its protein is CASSLALAGGQETQYF.

The chain recombines TRBV7-4 with TRBJ2-7, with TRBD1 matching 9 bases. CDR1 is SGHVT, CDR2 SQSDAQ, per germline. The V segment lost 5 bases and the J segment 3 bases; nucleotides outside the gene matches: 8. CDR3 length equals 15 residues. The CDR3 coding sequence is TGTGCCAGCAGCCCCCGGACAGGGGACCGCTACGAGCAGTACTTC. Translation: CASSPRTGDRYEQYF.

This clone was counted only a few times. This chain connects TRBV7-9 to TRBJ1-4, with D maybe TRBD1 (5 bases). The CDR3 is 14 amino acids. V lost 4 bases and J lost 8, with 14 bases in between. Germline V lookup: CDR1 SEHNR, CDR2 FQNEAQ (reference sequence). The CDR3 DNA follows: TGTGCCAGCAGCTCGGGACTAGGCGGAGAAAAACTGTTTTTT. This gives the protein CASSSGLGGEKLFF.

This chain connects TRBV7-9 to TRBJ2-1; 9 bases line up with TRBD1. After removal of 1 base from V and 7 bases from J, the junction contained 8 bases not matched to a gene. Germline assignment: CDR1 SEHNR and CDR2 FQNEAQ (reference sequence). The CDR3 extends over 16 amino acids. Here the CDR3 DNA reads TGTGCCAGCAGCTTAGTGTTTGGGACAGGGTCTAATGAGCAGTTCTTC. It translates to CASSLVFGTGSNEQFF.

This chain joins TRBV6-5 and TRBJ2-7; 9 bases line up with TRBD2. CDR3 size: 13 residues. V gave up 6 bases and J gave up 6 bases; unmatched junction bases: 6. The germline V gene has CDR1 MNHEY and CDR2 SVGAGI. CDR3 nucleotide sequence: TGTGCCAGCAGAAGGACTAGCGCCCGCGAGCAGTACTTC. Amino acid sequence: CASRRTSAREQYF.